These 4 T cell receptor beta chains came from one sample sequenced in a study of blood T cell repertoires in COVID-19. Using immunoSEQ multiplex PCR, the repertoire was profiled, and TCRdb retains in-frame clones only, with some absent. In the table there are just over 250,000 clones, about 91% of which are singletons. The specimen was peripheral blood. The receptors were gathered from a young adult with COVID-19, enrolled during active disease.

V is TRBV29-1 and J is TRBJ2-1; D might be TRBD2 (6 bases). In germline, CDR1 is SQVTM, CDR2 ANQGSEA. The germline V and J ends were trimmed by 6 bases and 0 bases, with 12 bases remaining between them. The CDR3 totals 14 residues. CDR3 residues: CSVFLASSYNEQFF. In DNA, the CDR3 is TGCAGCGTGTTCCTAGCGAGCTCCTACAATGAGCAGTTCTTC.

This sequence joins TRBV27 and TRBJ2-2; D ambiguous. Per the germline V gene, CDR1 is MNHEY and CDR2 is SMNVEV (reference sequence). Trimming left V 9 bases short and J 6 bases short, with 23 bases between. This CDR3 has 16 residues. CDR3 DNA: TGTGCCAGTCACACGTACGGGTCGGTGGATTCCGGGGAGCTGTTTTTT. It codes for CASHTYGSVDSGELFF.

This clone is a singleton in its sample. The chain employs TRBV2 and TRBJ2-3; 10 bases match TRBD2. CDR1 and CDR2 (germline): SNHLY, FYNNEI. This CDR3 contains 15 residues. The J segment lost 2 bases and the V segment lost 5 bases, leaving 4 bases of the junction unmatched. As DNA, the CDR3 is TGTGCCAGCAGTAAGCGGGAGGGCCCCACAGATACGCAGTATTTT. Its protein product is CASSKREGPTDTQYF.

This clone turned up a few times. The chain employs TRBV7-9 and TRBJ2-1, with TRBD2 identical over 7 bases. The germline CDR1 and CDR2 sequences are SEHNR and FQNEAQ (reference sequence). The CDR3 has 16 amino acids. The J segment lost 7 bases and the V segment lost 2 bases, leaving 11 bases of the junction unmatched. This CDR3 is CASSLTSYPGRNEQFF. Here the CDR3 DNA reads TGTGCCAGCAGCTTAACGTCATATCCCGGGAGGAATGAGCAGTTCTTC.